These 6 T cell receptor beta chains were all obtained from the same sample, sequenced in a study of CXCR3-negative and CXCR3-positive naive CD8 T cells. Study-level points and caveats: For CXCR3-positive naive cells, TRB CDR3s were more hydrophobic than those of CXCR3-negative naive cells.

Through 5' RACE with UMI labels, the TRB cDNA libraries were prepared. TCRdb re-called the 5' RACE reads and catalogs CDR3 proteins one per entry, DNA excluded. The record lists approximately 120,000 distinct CDR3 sequences, of which the ten most abundant hold less than 0.4%. No antigen has been identified for these receptors. Source material: naive CXCR3+ CD8+ T cells from blood. Subset in this sample: CD45RO-CCR7+CD27+CD95- naive CD8+ T cells expressing CXCR3 (TNR3+). All receptors come from a human donor in good health. Some clones in this sample may be carry-over from other donors' samples.

This sequence joins TRBV27 and TRBJ2-7; TCRdb selects TRBD1, and the lack of DNA leaves this call unchecked. This CDR3 contains 13 residues. Germline assignment: CDR1 MNHEY and CDR2 SMNVEV (reference sequence). This CDR3 reads CASQLTVGREQYF.

The J gene is TRBJ2-7, the V gene TRBV6-6; TCRdb's D call of TRBD2 is untestable without DNA. The CDR3 has 15 amino acids. CDR1 and CDR2 (germline): MNHNY, SVGAGI (reference sequence). CDR3 sequence reads: CASSYSPSGTYEQYF.

This chain connects TRBV14 to TRBJ2-7; TCRdb indicates TRBD1, and absent DNA this call remains unverified. The V gene's germline CDR1 is SGHDN and CDR2 FVKESK. The CDR3 is made up of 13 amino acids. The chain's CDR3 is CASSHRGPYEQYF.

This chain links TRBV12-3 or TRBV12-4 with TRBJ1-3. The CDR3 totals 15 residues. CDR3 in amino acids: CASRPRPGLKNTIYF.

This chain connects TRBV28 to TRBJ2-7; TCRdb's D gene call, TRBD1, goes unchecked for lack of DNA. The length of the CDR3 is 16 residues. Germline-derived CDR1 and CDR2 are MDHEN and SYDVKM. CDR3 in amino acids: CASSARAASRHYEQYF. Together with reference TRBV28 and TRBJ2-7, the CDR3 gives the full variable domain: DVKVTQSSRYLVKRTGEKVFLECVQDMDHENMFWYRQDPGLGLRLIYFSYDVKMKEKGDIPEGYSVSREKKERFSLILESASTNQTSMYLCASSARAASRHYEQYFGPGTRLTVT.

The V call is TRBV20-1, the J call TRBJ2-7; TCRdb selects TRBD1, and the lack of DNA leaves this call unchecked. This CDR3 is 14 amino acids long. Germline V gene sequence: CDR1 DFQATT, CDR2 SNEGSKA (reference sequence). This CDR3 is CSARTTGFSYEQYF.